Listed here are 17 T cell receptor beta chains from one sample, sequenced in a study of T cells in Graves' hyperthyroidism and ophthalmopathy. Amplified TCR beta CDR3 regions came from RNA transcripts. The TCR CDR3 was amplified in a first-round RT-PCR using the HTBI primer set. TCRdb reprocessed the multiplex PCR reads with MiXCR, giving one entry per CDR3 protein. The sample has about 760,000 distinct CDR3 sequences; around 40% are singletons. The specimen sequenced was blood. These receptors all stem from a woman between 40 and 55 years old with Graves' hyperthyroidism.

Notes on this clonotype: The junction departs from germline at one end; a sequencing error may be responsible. CDR3: CASSQSRQGTFLNSPLHF. As DNA, the CDR3 is TGCGCCAGCAGCCAATCTAGACAGGGGACGTTTTTAAATTCACCCCTCCACTTT. The rearrangement joins TRBV11-2 to TRBJ1-6; 8 bases fit TRBD1. The V gene's germline CDR1 is SGHAT and CDR2 FQNNGV. The CDR3 is 18 amino acids.

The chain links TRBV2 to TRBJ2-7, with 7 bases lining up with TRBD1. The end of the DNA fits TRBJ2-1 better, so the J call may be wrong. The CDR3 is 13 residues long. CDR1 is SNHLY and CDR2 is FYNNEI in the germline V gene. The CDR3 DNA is TGTGCCAGCAACAGGGACAGTCACAATGAGCAGTTCTTC. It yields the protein CASNRDSHNEQFF.

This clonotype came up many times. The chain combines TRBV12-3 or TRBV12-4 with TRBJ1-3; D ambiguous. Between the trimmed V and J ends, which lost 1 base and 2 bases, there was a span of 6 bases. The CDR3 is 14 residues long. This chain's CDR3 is CASSLGVTGNTIYF. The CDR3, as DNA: TGTGCCAGCAGTTTAGGGGTCACTGGAAACACCATATATTTT.

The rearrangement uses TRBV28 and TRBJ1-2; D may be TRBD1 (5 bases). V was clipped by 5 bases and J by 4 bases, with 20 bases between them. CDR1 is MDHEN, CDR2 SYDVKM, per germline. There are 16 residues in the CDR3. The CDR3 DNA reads TGTGCCAGCAGTCCCGCAAGCCCCCCAGGGAGCTATGGCTACACCTTC. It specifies CASSPASPPGSYGYTF.

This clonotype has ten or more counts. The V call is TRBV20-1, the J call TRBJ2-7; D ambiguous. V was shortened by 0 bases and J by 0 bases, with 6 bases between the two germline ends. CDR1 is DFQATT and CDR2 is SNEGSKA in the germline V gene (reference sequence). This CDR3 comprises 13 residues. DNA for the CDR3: TGCAGTGCTAGAGAGGGTATCTCCTACGAGCAGTACTTC. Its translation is CSAREGISYEQYF.

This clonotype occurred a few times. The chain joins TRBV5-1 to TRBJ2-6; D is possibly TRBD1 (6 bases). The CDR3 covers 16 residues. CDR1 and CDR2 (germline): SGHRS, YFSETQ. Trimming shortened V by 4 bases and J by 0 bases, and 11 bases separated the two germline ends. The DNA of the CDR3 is TGCGCCAGCAGCCCGGGACACGTCTCTGGGGCCAACGTCCTGACTTTC. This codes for CASSPGHVSGANVLTF.

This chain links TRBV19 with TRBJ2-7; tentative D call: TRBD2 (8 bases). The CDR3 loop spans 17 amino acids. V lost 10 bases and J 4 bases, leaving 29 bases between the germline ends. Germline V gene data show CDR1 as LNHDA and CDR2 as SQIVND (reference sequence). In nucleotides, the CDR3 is TGTGCCACTGATGTGGGCTCCGGGAGGGGGCGAAGATACGAGCAGTACTTC. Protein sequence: CATDVGSGRGRRYEQYF.

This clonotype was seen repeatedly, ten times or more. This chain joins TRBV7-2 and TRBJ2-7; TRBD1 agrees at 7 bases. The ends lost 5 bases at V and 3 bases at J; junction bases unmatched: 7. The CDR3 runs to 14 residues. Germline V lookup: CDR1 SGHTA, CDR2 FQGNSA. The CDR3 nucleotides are TGTGCCAGCAGCCCCTCGGGACAGCACTACGAGCAGTACTTC. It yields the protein CASSPSGQHYEQYF.

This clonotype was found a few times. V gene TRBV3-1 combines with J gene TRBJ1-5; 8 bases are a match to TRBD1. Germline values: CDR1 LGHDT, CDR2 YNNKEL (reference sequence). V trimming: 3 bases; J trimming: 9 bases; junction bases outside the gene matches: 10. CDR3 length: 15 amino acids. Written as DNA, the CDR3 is TGTGCCAGCAGCCACTCGGACAGGGATACTTCGCCCCAGCATTTT. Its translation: CASSHSDRDTSPQHF.

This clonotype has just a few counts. The chain's CDR3 is CASREFDLPSGELFF. The DNA for the CDR3 is TGCGCCAGCAGGGAATTTGACCTTCCCAGCGGGGAGCTGTTTTTT. The chain is built from TRBV4-1 and TRBJ2-2; D call uncertain. This CDR3 contains 15 residues. Germline V gene lookup returns CDR1 MGHRA and CDR2 YSYEKL. The germline V and J ends were trimmed by 6 bases and 7 bases, with 18 bases remaining between them.

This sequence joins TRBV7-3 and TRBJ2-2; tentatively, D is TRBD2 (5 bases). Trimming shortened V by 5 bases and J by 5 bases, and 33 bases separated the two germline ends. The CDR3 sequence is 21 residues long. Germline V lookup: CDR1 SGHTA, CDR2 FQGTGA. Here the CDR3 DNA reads TGTGCCAGCAGCGCCCAACAGCGAGTAGCGCCAACCTCCCTCGGGACCGGGGAGCTGTTTTTT. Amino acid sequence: CASSAQQRVAPTSLGTGELFF.

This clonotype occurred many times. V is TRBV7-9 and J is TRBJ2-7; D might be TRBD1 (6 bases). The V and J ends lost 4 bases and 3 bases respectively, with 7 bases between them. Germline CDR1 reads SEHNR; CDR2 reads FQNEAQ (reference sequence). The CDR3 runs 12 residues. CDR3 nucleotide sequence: TGTGCCAGCAGCTCGGGACACTACGAGCAGTACTTC. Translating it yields CASSSGHYEQYF.

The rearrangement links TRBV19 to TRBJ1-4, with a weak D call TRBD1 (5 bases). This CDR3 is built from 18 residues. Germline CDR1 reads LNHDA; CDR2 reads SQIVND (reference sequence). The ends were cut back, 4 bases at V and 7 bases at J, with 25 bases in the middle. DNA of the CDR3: TGTGCCAGTAGTACGATTTACCGGGACGGGGAAAGGGTTGAAAAACTGTTTTTT. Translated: CASSTIYRDGERVEKLFF.

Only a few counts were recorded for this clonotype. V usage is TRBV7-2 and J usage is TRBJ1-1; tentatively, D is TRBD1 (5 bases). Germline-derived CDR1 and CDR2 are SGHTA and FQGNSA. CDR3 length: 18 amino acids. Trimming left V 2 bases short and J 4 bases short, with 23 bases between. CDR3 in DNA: TGTGCCAGCAGCTTATCCTCCGGAGACAGCCCTTCGGGCACTGAAGCTTTCTTT. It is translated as CASSLSSGDSPSGTEAFF.

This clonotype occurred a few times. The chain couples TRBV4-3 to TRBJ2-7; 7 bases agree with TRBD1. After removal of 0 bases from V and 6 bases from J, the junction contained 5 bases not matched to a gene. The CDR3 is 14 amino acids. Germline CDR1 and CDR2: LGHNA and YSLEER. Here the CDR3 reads CASSQEDRAGEQYF. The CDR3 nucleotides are TGCGCCAGCAGCCAAGAAGACAGGGCAGGCGAGCAGTACTTC.

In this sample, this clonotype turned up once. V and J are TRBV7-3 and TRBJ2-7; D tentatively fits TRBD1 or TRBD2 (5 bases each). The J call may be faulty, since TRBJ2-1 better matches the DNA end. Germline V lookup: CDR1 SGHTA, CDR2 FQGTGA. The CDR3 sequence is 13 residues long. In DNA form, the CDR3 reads TGTGCCAGCAGCAGGGACGTTTACAATGAGCAGTTCTTC. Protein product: CASSRDVYNEQFF.

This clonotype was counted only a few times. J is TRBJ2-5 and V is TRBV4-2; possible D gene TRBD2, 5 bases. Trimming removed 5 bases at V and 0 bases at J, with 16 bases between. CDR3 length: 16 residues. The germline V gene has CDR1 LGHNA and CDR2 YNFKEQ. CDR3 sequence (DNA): TGTGCCAGCAGCAGCGGAGGTAGTTCCCACCAAGAGACCCAGTACTTC. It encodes CASSSGGSSHQETQYF.